This T cell receptor (beta chain) was found in a study of blood T cell repertoires in COVID-19. For the study at large: Acute and convalescent COVID-19 specimens originated in the United States, Italy and Spain.

Participant reports of clinical history set cohort assignment. Recovery among Cohort 3 donors was established by two negative PCRs, clearance, or symptom resolution. This CDR3 is 16 amino acids long. Trimming took off 1 base at V and 2 bases at J, with 16 bases between the two ends. CDR1 and CDR2 from the germline V gene are SGHRS and YFSETQ. Original analysis: The assay estimated nucleated cells by amplifying reference gene primers. Generated by immunoSEQ multiplex PCR, the TCRdb table keeps only in-frame clones and is missing some. The V and J calls and clone size are taken from that table; D and trimming were inferred from the DNA. This repertoire shows 150,000 or so clones, roughly 83% found once; its top ten account for approximately 10%.

The sequenced sample consisted of PBMCs or T cells enriched from blood (not recorded which). The receptor was derived from a man aged 50-59 years who had recovered from COVID-19. This chain connects TRBV5-1 to TRBJ2-7, with D perhaps TRBD2 (5 bases). The CDR3 DNA sequence: TGCGCCAGCAGCTTGATAGAGGGTTCTGCCCCCTACGAGCAGTACTTC. This sequence encodes CASSLIEGSAPYEQYF.